This T cell receptor (beta chain) originates from a study of CD8 T cells in ankylosing spondylitis. Study-wide findings and caveats: Disease-linked clones were CD8+ and relatively rare in peripheral blood. A TCR beta motif made of 7 to 9 highly homologous variants seemed typical of ankylosing spondylitis blood.

The CDR3 sequence is 17 residues long. The J segment lost 3 bases and the V segment lost 2 bases, leaving 9 bases of the junction unmatched. The V gene's germline CDR1 is ENHRY and CDR2 SYGVKD. At least ten counts were recorded for this clonotype. The antigen remains undetermined. Quantitative 5'-RACE was performed with molecular barcodes, and it yielded the TCR beta libraries. TCRdb independently ran MiXCR on the 5' RACE reads; one entry per CDR3 protein. The sample records fewer than 550,000 distinct CDR3 sequences, roughly 5.2% being singletons. This clonotype was obtained from a male donor with ankylosing spondylitis. Input material: blood, either unsorted or a sorted T cell fraction (not recorded which). This chain links TRBV10-3 with TRBJ2-2; 7 bases align to TRBD2. The CDR3 sequence: CAISERGLRDYTGELFF. CDR3 DNA: TGTGCCATCAGTGAGAGGGGACTACGAGACTACACCGGGGAGCTGTTTTTT.